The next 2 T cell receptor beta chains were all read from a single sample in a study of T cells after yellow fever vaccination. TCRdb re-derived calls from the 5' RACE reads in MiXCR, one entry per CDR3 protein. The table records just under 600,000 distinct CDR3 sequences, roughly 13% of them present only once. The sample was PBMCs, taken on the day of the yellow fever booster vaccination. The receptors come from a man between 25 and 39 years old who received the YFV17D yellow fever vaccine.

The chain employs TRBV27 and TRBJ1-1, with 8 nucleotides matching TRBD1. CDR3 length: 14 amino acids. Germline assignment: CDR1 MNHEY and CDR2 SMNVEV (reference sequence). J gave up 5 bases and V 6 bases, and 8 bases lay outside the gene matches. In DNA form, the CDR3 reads TGTGCCAGCAGCCACGGACAGGGTAGAACTGAAGCTTTCTTT. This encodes CASSHGQGRTEAFF.

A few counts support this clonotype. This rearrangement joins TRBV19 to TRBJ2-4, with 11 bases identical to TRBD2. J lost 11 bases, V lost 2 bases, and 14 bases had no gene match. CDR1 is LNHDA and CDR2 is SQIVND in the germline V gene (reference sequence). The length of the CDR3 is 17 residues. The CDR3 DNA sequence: TGTGCCAGTAGTATATATTCCCAAGTCGGGACTAGCGGACTTCAGTACTTC. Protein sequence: CASSIYSQVGTSGLQYF.